Shown below are 4 T cell receptor beta chains from a single sample sequenced in a study of graft-versus-host responses after intestinal transplantation. For these receptors, no antigen is known. Sequencing used immunoSEQ multiplex PCR; TCRdb keeps in-frame clones, though not all of them. The sample consists of over 75,000 clones, around 90% of them appearing once. The sequencing here drew on unstimulated CD4+ T cells sorted from spleen or lymph node cells, taken before transplant. All receptors come from a human donor who was the organ donor for an intestinal transplant.

The V call is TRBV5-1, the J call TRBJ2-2; weak D call: TRBD2 (5 bases). CDR3 length: 17 amino acids. In germline, CDR1 is SGHRS, CDR2 YFSETQ. V lost 1 base to trimming and J lost 4 bases, with 17 bases between them. CDR3 residues: CASSLWATAGGTGELFF. The DNA of the CDR3 is TGCGCCAGCAGCTTGTGGGCCACAGCCGGAGGCACCGGGGAGCTGTTTTTT.

V usage is TRBV6-1 and J usage is TRBJ2-7; TRBD2 might be the D (5 bases). The CDR3 has 12 residues. Trimming pared 10 bases from V and 1 base from J, leaving 11 bases between. The V gene's germline CDR1 is MNHNS and CDR2 SASEGT. Written as DNA, the CDR3 is TGTGCCACCCCCGGGGTTTCCTACGAGCAGTACTTC. Translated: CATPGVSYEQYF.

This clone occurred once. This chain connects TRBV4-3 to TRBJ2-5; D may be TRBD1 (7 bases). Trimming took 4 bases from V and 5 from J, leaving 38 bases between them. The CDR3 covers 22 residues. Germline values: CDR1 LGHNA, CDR2 YSLEER. The CDR3 region has the DNA TGCGCCAGCAGCCGAACCGGGACAGATCCCAGGAGCGGGTACCGAAGCAGGGAGACCCAGTACTTC. Amino acid sequence: CASSRTGTDPRSGYRSRETQYF.

The gene calls are TRBV28 and TRBJ2-1; 10 positions agree with TRBD1. The V gene end was trimmed by 6 bases and the J gene end by 4 bases; junction bases not matched to a gene: 6. The CDR3 is 15 residues long. Germline assignment: CDR1 MDHEN and CDR2 SYDVKM. The CDR3 DNA sequence: TGTGCCAGCAGAAGCTGGACAGGGGGATACAATGAGCAGTTCTTC. Translated: CASRSWTGGYNEQFF.